The 23 T cell receptor beta chains reported below all come from one sample, sequenced in a study of OX40 agonist ivuxolimab in advanced cancers. The protocol used for the library was the immunoSEQ multiplex PCR assay. The source is immuneACCESS, and TCRdb retained only in-frame sequences with V and J called. Part of the clones is not carried over; for the studies checked, unresolved V genes explain less than half of this, and the remainder is unexplained. The sample yields around 57,000 clones; about 79% were counted once. The ten biggest clones cover about 2.4% of the sample. Material: CD4+ or CD8+ T cells sorted from blood, obtained in a trial of the OX40 agonist ivuxolimab. Receptor source: an adult with an advanced solid tumor such as melanoma, head and neck, liver or kidney cancer.

The genes are TRBV9 and TRBJ1-1; unclear D gene. Germline V gene sequence: CDR1 SGDLS, CDR2 YYNGEE. CDR3 length equals 14 residues. The V gene lost 3 bases and the J gene lost 1 base, with 10 bases spanning the gap. In nucleotides, the CDR3 is TGTGCCAGCAGCGCCATTCTATCGAACACTGAAGCTTTCTTT. Amino acids: CASSAILSNTEAFF.

The chain recombines TRBV5-4 with TRBJ2-7, with D possibly TRBD1 on 6 matching bases. Germline V gene lookup returns CDR1 SGHNT and CDR2 YYREEE (reference sequence). Deletions cut 4 bases from V and 3 bases from J, with 20 bases between. This CDR3 is 16 amino acids long. CDR3 protein: CASSPKPGQTFYEQYF. CDR3 in DNA: TGTGCCAGCAGCCCGAAACCGGGACAAACTTTCTACGAGCAGTACTTC.

V is TRBV4-2 and J is TRBJ2-3; D gene unclear. V was shortened by 0 bases and J by 2 bases, with 9 bases between the two germline ends. The CDR3 runs 15 residues. Germline lookup yields CDR1 LGHNA and CDR2 YNFKEQ. CDR3 bases: TGTGCCAGCAGCCAAGAAGGGCAGATCACAGATACGCAGTATTTT. This translates into CASSQEGQITDTQYF.

This clone was found once. The chain has TRBV19 and TRBJ2-2; D call uncertain. The CDR3 length is 12 residues. In germline, CDR1 is LNHDA, CDR2 SQIVND (reference sequence). V was cut by 5 bases and J by 7 bases, with 8 bases left in between. The CDR3: CASSWRGGELFF. The CDR3, as DNA: TGTGCCAGTAGTTGGCGCGGCGGGGAGCTGTTTTTT.

The sample holds a few counts of this clone. The genes are TRBV27 and TRBJ2-7; weak D call: TRBD1 (6 bases). The CDR3 has 13 amino acids. Germline V gene lookup returns CDR1 MNHEY and CDR2 SMNVEV (reference sequence). The V and J ends lost 6 bases and 2 bases respectively, with 11 bases between them. The CDR3 DNA sequence: TGTGCCAGCAGACCTACAGGGACCTACGAGCAGTACTTC. Residues: CASRPTGTYEQYF.

The chain has TRBV7-3 and TRBJ2-3, with TRBD2 matching 10 bases. This CDR3 is 15 amino acids long. Germline V gene data show CDR1 as SGHTA and CDR2 as FQGTGA. The ends lost 5 bases at V and 5 bases at J; junction bases unmatched: 7. The CDR3 protein is CASSRAGGLGDTQYF. The CDR3 region has the DNA TGTGCCAGCAGCCGAGCGGGGGGGCTCGGAGATACGCAGTATTTT.

This clone was counted once. The rearrangement links TRBV19 to TRBJ2-7, with 7 nucleotides matching TRBD1. The V gene's germline CDR1 is LNHDA and CDR2 SQIVND (reference sequence). This CDR3 region has 15 residues. V lost 4 bases to trimming and J lost 3 bases; unmatched junction nucleotides: 9. The CDR3 DNA reads TGTGCCAGTAGTAACCAAGGACAGGATTTCTACGAGCAGTACTTC. It translates to CASSNQGQDFYEQYF. Looking up the rest from reference TRBV19 and TRBJ2-7 gives the full variable domain: DGGITQSPKYLFRKEGQNVTLSCEQNLNHDAMYWYRQDPGQGLRLIYYSQIVNDFQKGDIAEGYSVSREKKESFPLTVTSAQKNPTAFYLCASSNQGQDFYEQYFGPGTRLTVT.

The J gene is TRBJ2-5, the V gene TRBV15; 8 bases map to TRBD1. The CDR3 covers 17 residues. Germline CDR1 is LNHNV and CDR2 is YYDKDF (reference sequence). V shed 1 base and J 5 bases; nucleotides not matched to a gene: 12. The CDR3 protein is CATSRVKSRGLAETQYF. CDR3 nucleotide sequence: TGTGCCACCAGCAGAGTAAAGAGCAGGGGGCTGGCGGAGACCCAGTACTTC. Drawing the rest from reference TRBV15 and TRBJ2-5, the complete variable domain is DAMVIQNPRYQVTQFGKPVTLSCSQTLNHNVMYWYQQKSSQAPKLLFHYYDKDFNNEADTPDNFQSRRPNTSFCFLDIRSPGLGDTAMYLCATSRVKSRGLAETQYFGPGTRLLVL.

The chain combines TRBV7-6 with TRBJ1-1; possible D gene TRBD1, 5 bases. The germline V gene has CDR1 SGHVS and CDR2 FNYEAQ. This CDR3 is 14 amino acids long. Trimming cost V 7 bases and J 0 bases, with 12 bases left between them. The chain's CDR3 is CASMGGALNTEAFF. CDR3 nucleotide sequence: TGTGCCAGCATGGGAGGGGCTTTGAACACTGAAGCTTTCTTT.

The CDR3 DNA reads as TGTGCCAGCAGCTTTTCTAGCGGAAGCTCCTACGAGCAGTACTTC. It codes for CASSFSSGSSYEQYF. The rearrangement links TRBV5-6 to TRBJ2-7; 7 nucleotides line up with TRBD2. The length of the CDR3 is 15 residues. Germline values: CDR1 SGHDT, CDR2 YYEEEE. Losses at the gene ends were 2 bases for V and 0 bases for J; bases not matched to a gene: 5.

This sequence joins TRBV7-9 and TRBJ1-5, with a possible D match to TRBD1 (5 bases). The germline V and J ends were trimmed by 2 bases and 4 bases, with 9 bases remaining between them. CDR3 length: 14 residues. Germline CDR1 SEHNR, CDR2 FQNEAQ (reference sequence). The CDR3 loop reads CASSLPGSNQPQHF. The CDR3, as DNA: TGTGCCAGCAGCTTACCAGGGAGTAATCAGCCCCAGCATTTT.

The gene calls are TRBV6-4 and TRBJ2-3, with unresolved D. Trimming removed 2 bases from V and 4 bases from J, with 7 bases in between. The length of the CDR3 is 13 residues. CDR1 is MRHNA and CDR2 is SNTAGT in the germline V gene. DNA for the CDR3: TGTGCCAGCAGTGACGGCCTCTCAGATACGCAGTATTTT. This encodes CASSDGLSDTQYF.

The chain carries TRBV2 and TRBJ1-4, with TRBD1 identical over 9 bases. Germline CDR1 and CDR2: SNHLY and FYNNEI. The CDR3 covers 16 residues. The ends lost 5 bases at V and 4 bases at J; junction bases unmatched: 8. The CDR3 DNA reads as TGTGCCAGCAGTTCGGCGGGACAGGGACTTAATGAAAAACTGTTTTTT. Translation: CASSSAGQGLNEKLFF.

The J gene is TRBJ1-6, the V gene TRBV25-1; no clear D gene. The CDR3 runs to 14 residues. CDR1 is MGHDK and CDR2 is SYGVNS in the germline V gene. V was clipped by 4 bases and J by 0 bases, with 4 bases between them. The CDR3 region has the DNA TGTGCCAGCAGTGGCAGCTCCTATAATTCACCCCTCCACTTT. Protein sequence: CASSGSSYNSPLHF. The full variable domain, completed using reference TRBV25-1 and TRBJ1-6, is EADIYQTPRYLVIGTGKKITLECSQTMGHDKMYWYQQDPGMELHLIHYSYGVNSTEKGDLSSESTVSRIRTEHFPLTLESARPSHTSQYLCASSGSSYNSPLHFGNGTRLTVT.

The gene calls are TRBV15 and TRBJ2-7; D perhaps matches TRBD1 (6 bases). Germline V gene sequence: CDR1 LNHNV, CDR2 YYDKDF (reference sequence). Trimming shortened V by 1 base and J by 0 bases, and 19 bases separated the two germline ends. The CDR3 loop spans 18 amino acids. The DNA of the CDR3 is TGTGCCACCAGCAGAGCTCGGACGATCGGACAGAGCTCCTACGAGCAGTACTTC. As protein: CATSRARTIGQSSYEQYF.

J is TRBJ2-5 and V is TRBV5-1; the match to TRBD2 covers 9 bases. This CDR3 has 13 amino acids. V lost 7 bases, J lost 2 bases, and 3 bases stayed unmatched. Per the germline V gene, CDR1 is SGHRS and CDR2 is YFSETQ. CDR3 sequence (DNA): TGCGCCAGCGGGCTAGCGGGGCAAGAGACCCAGTACTTC. Protein product: CASGLAGQETQYF.

This chain joins TRBV7-9 and TRBJ2-1; possible D gene TRBD2, 6 bases. The ends were cut back, 2 bases at V and 0 bases at J, with 11 bases in the middle. The CDR3 is 16 residues long. Germline values: CDR1 SEHNR, CDR2 FQNEAQ (reference sequence). The CDR3 loop is CASSLLAGSSYNEQFF. The CDR3, as DNA: TGTGCCAGCAGCTTATTGGCGGGGAGCTCCTACAATGAGCAGTTCTTC. The full variable domain, rest sourced from reference TRBV7-9 and TRBJ2-1, is DTGVSQNPRHKITKRGQNVTFRCDPISEHNRLYWYRQTLGQGPEFLTYFQNEAQLEKSRLLSDRFSAERPKGSFSTLEIQRTEQGDSAMYLCASSLLAGSSYNEQFFGPGTRLTVL.

This clone has just a few counts. The chain recombines TRBV19 with TRBJ1-1, with TRBD1 matching 7 bases. Trimming took 8 bases from V and 1 from J; bases not matched to a gene: 4. This CDR3 contains 13 residues. Germline lookup yields CDR1 LNHDA and CDR2 SQIVND (reference sequence). The CDR3 nucleotides read TGTGCCAGTCTGGGACAGCCGAACACTGAAGCTTTCTTT. This codes for CASLGQPNTEAFF.

The V and J genes are TRBV7-9 and TRBJ2-2; TRBD1 matches at 9 bases. CDR1 is SEHNR and CDR2 is FQNEAQ in the germline V gene (reference sequence). The CDR3 has 15 residues. The V and J ends lost 5 bases and 6 bases, in that order; junction bases with no gene match: 7. The CDR3 sequence is CASSPGTGMAGELFF. The CDR3 nucleotides read TGTGCCAGCAGCCCGGGGACAGGGATGGCCGGGGAGCTGTTTTTT.

This clone was recorded only once. The CDR3 DNA is TGTGCCAGCAGCCAAGATGTGCGACAGGGAAGAGTCATGAACACTGAAGCTTTCTTT. Translation gives CASSQDVRQGRVMNTEAFF. The chain combines TRBV14 with TRBJ1-1; 7 bases are a match to TRBD1. This CDR3 is 19 amino acids long. Germline assignment: CDR1 SGHDN and CDR2 FVKESK. With 0 bases clipped from V and 0 bases from J, the junction kept 13 bases outside the gene matches. Filled out from reference TRBV14 and TRBJ1-1, the complete variable domain reads EAGVTQFPSHSVIEKGQTVTLRCDPISGHDNLYWYRRVMGKEIKFLLHFVKESKQDESGMPNNRFLAERTGGTYSTLKVQPAELEDSGVYFCASSQDVRQGRVMNTEAFFGQGTRLTVV.

This chain links TRBV28 with TRBJ2-3, with 7 positions matching TRBD2. V shed 1 base and J 4 bases; nucleotides not matched to a gene: 2. The CDR3 is made up of 14 amino acids. Germline values: CDR1 MDHEN, CDR2 SYDVKM. CDR3 protein: CASSLYTSADTQYF. The CDR3 DNA reads as TGTGCCAGCAGTTTATATACTAGCGCAGATACGCAGTATTTT.

CDR3 residues: CASSQSRTGGVYGELFF. The DNA of the CDR3 is TGTGCCAGCAGCCAATCCAGGACAGGGGGCGTTTACGGGGAGCTGTTTTTT. V and J are TRBV13 and TRBJ2-2; TRBD1 matches 11 bases. Germline V gene lookup returns CDR1 PRHDT and CDR2 FYEKMQ (reference sequence). The V gene end was trimmed by 5 bases and the J gene end by 7 bases; junction bases not matched to a gene: 12. CDR3 length: 17 amino acids.

To note about this clone: Other DNA sequences within the sample encode an identical CDR3. The chain employs TRBV9 and TRBJ1-3; a weak D match, TRBD1 (6 bases). The V end lost 2 bases, the J end lost 4 bases, and 13 bases lay between the germline ends. The CDR3 consists of 15 residues. Per the germline V gene, CDR1 is SGDLS and CDR2 is YYNGEE. In nucleotides, the CDR3 is TGTGCCAGCAGCGTTTCACAGGGTGCGGGAAACACCATATATTTT. Its translation: CASSVSQGAGNTIYF. The whole variable domain, remainder taken from reference TRBV9 and TRBJ1-3, is DSGVTQTPKHLITATGQRVTLRCSPRSGDLSVYWYQQSLDQGLQFLIQYYNGEERAKGNILERFSAQQFPDLHSELNLSSLELGDSALYFCASSVSQGAGNTIYFGEGSWLTVV.